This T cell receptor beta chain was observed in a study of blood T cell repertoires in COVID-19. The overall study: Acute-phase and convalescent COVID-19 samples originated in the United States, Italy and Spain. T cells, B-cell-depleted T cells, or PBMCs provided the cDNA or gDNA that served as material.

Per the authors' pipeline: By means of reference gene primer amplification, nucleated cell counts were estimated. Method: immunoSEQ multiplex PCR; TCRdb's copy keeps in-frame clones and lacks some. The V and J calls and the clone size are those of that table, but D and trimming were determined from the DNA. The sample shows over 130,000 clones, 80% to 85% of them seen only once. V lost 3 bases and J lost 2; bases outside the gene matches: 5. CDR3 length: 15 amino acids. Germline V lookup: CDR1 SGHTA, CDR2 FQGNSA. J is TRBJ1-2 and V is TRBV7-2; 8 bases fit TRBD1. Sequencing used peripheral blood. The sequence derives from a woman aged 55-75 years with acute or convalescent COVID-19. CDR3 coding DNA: TGTGCCAGCAGCTTTCCGACAGGGGTGAACTATGGCTACACCTTC. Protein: CASSFPTGVNYGYTF.